This record covers a single T cell receptor beta chain. Antigen: not known. One junction end disagrees with the germline gene, perhaps due to a read error. This CDR3 has 16 amino acids. Germline values: CDR1 SSHAT, CDR2 FNYEAQ (reference sequence). PCR employed 60 Vbeta and 13 Jbeta primers. Here immunoSEQ multiplex PCR was the method, and the copy in TCRdb shows in-frame clones only, minus some. This sample has 200,000 to 250,000 clones, with 78% found just once. These data originate in a study of cytomegalovirus exposure and HLA in healthy donors. Study results and caveats: Analyzed later, association rates of TCRs varied across HLA loci, with DRB1 most and HLA-C fewest. TCR beta V- and J-gene trimming was later associated with a missense DCLRE1C variant. The productive fraction for most TCR beta V segments was about 87% or about 30% in an earlier analysis.

The chain uses TRBV7-7 and TRBJ2-7; 7 positions agree with TRBD2. Sequencing used PBMCs. The receptor was isolated from a male donor in good health and CMV-seronegative. The CDR3 region has the DNA TGTGCTAGCAGCCCCCAACTTAGCGGGTCTTACTACGAGCAGTACTTC. Translated: CASSPQLSGSYYEQYF.